Shown below are 24 T cell receptor beta chains from a single sample sequenced in a study of cytomegalovirus exposure and HLA in healthy donors. Amplification used 60 Vbeta primers and 13 Jbeta primers. The repertoire was sequenced with immunoSEQ multiplex PCR; TCRdb's copy has only in-frame clones and lacks some. The sample carries approximately 190,000 clones, approximately 81% recorded once. Sequenced: PBMCs. These TCRs come from a man between 50 and 59 years old in good health and CMV-seronegative.

This chain uses TRBV4-3 with TRBJ1-2, with TRBD1 matching 10 bases. Trimming cost V 0 bases and J 7 bases; bases outside gene matches: 8. Germline loops: CDR1 LGHNA, CDR2 YSLEER. The CDR3 is made up of 16 amino acids. The CDR3 is CASSQEEGTGEFGYTF. CDR3 DNA sequence: TGCGCCAGCAGCCAAGAGGAAGGGACAGGGGAGTTTGGCTACACCTTC.

This clone was counted a single time. The J gene is TRBJ1-2, the V gene TRBV4-3, with 8 positions matching TRBD1. Germline CDR1 is LGHNA and CDR2 is YSLEER. After removal of 1 base from V and 8 bases from J, the junction contained 15 bases not matched to a gene. CDR3 length equals 17 residues. The CDR3 loop is CASSQVGAGQASMGYTF. The DNA for the CDR3 is TGCGCCAGCAGCCAAGTTGGTGCGGGACAGGCCTCTATGGGCTACACCTTC.

This chain uses TRBV6-1 with TRBJ2-3; TRBD2 matches at 11 bases. Germline-derived CDR1 and CDR2 are MNHNS and SASEGT. The V gene end was trimmed by 7 bases and the J gene end by 2 bases; junction bases not matched to a gene: 5. The CDR3 totals 15 residues. The CDR3: CASNSGGALTDTQYF. The CDR3 nucleotides read TGTGCCAGCAATAGCGGGGGGGCCCTCACAGATACGCAGTATTTT.

V usage is TRBV27 and J usage is TRBJ2-7; D is possibly TRBD1 (5 bases). Germline V gene data show CDR1 as MNHEY and CDR2 as SMNVEV (reference sequence). The germline V and J ends were trimmed by 4 bases and 0 bases, with 13 bases remaining between them. The length of the CDR3 is 15 residues. CDR3: CASSSQAYSSYEQYF. DNA of the CDR3: TGTGCCAGCAGTTCACAGGCCTACAGCTCCTACGAGCAGTACTTC.

The chain couples TRBV4-2 to TRBJ1-2; TRBD1 is a possible D gene (5 bases). The V end lost 7 bases, the J end lost 1 base, and 19 bases lay between the germline ends. The CDR3 extends over 16 amino acids. Per germline, CDR1 LGHNA and CDR2 YNFKEQ. This CDR3 reads CASTPWGTSFNYGYTF. CDR3 nucleotide sequence: TGTGCCAGCACCCCATGGGGGACTTCCTTTAACTATGGCTACACCTTC.

V gene TRBV5-1 combines with J gene TRBJ1-1; D is uncertain. Trimming took off 6 bases at V and 4 bases at J, with 13 bases between the two ends. The V gene's germline CDR1 is SGHRS and CDR2 YFSETQ. The CDR3 is made up of 13 amino acids. This CDR3 reads CASKVREGTEAFF. CDR3 nucleotides: TGCGCCAGCAAGGTTCGGGAAGGCACTGAAGCTTTCTTT. Full variable domain (rest looked up from reference TRBV5-1 and TRBJ1-1): KAGVTQTPRYLIKTRGQQVTLSCSPISGHRSVSWYQQTPGQGLQFLFEYFSETQRNKGNFPGRFSGRQFSNSRSEMNVSTLELGDSALYLCASKVREGTEAFFGQGTRLTVV.

CDR3 in amino acids: CASSLVPTSGGGEQFF. CDR3 bases: TGTGCCAGCAGCTTAGTCCCGACTAGCGGGGGAGGTGAGCAGTTCTTC. The rearrangement links TRBV7-2 to TRBJ2-1; 12 nucleotides match TRBD2. With V trimmed by 1 base and J by 9 bases, 7 bases remained unmatched. Germline assignment: CDR1 SGHTA and CDR2 FQGNSA. This CDR3 contains 16 residues.

V is TRBV27 and J is TRBJ1-6; TRBD1 agrees at 9 bases. Per germline, CDR1 MNHEY and CDR2 SMNVEV (reference sequence). V shed 2 bases, J shed 8 bases, and the junction held 1 base outside the gene matches. This CDR3 region has 14 residues. CDR3 bases: TGTGCCAGCAGTTTAACAGGGGGCTATTCACCCCTCCACTTT. This sequence encodes CASSLTGGYSPLHF.

The chain recombines TRBV5-1 with TRBJ2-5, with TRBD2 matching over 9 bases. The J call is uncertain, as TRBJ2-7 better fits the DNA end. From germline, CDR1 is SGHRS and CDR2 YFSETQ. This CDR3 has 19 residues. The CDR3 DNA reads as TGCGCCAGCAGCTTGGGACCAGCGGGGGGACCGTTGGGCTCCTACGAGCAGTACTTC. It encodes CASSLGPAGGPLGSYEQYF.

As to this clone: Germline and junction disagree at one end, which may indicate a read error. The chain uses TRBV7-9 and TRBJ2-7, with 8 bases matching TRBD2. Germline CDR1 and CDR2: SEHNR and FQNEAQ (reference sequence). This CDR3 has 15 residues. CDR3 loop: CSSSLPLAGTYEQYF. DNA of the CDR3: TGTTCCAGCAGCTTACCGCTAGCGGGTACCTACGAGCAGTACTTC.

The chain combines TRBV27 with TRBJ2-7, with a possible D match to TRBD1 (6 bases). V was shortened by 5 bases and J by 3 bases, with 14 bases between the two germline ends. In germline, CDR1 is MNHEY, CDR2 SMNVEV (reference sequence). The CDR3 is made up of 14 amino acids. Here the CDR3 DNA reads TGTGCCAGCAGTCTAGACAGGTTTTTCTACGAGCAGTACTTC. It translates to CASSLDRFFYEQYF.

The chain couples TRBV27 to TRBJ1-1; 7 nucleotides agree with TRBD1. The CDR3 sequence is 15 residues long. The germline gives CDR1 MNHEY, CDR2 SMNVEV (reference sequence). Trimming cost V 4 bases and J 0 bases; bases outside gene matches: 5. The CDR3 sequence: CASSSYRGLNTEAFF. In DNA form, the CDR3 reads TGTGCCAGCAGTTCGTACAGGGGCTTGAACACTGAAGCTTTCTTT.

The chain carries TRBV10-1 and TRBJ1-1, with D possibly being TRBD1 (6 bases). The CDR3 totals 14 residues. CDR1 and CDR2 from the germline V gene are WNHNN and SYGVQD (reference sequence). V gave up 2 bases and J gave up 4 bases, with 11 bases separating them. The CDR3 coding sequence is TGCGCCAGCAGTGAGCTCCCGGACAGCACTGAAGCTTTCTTT. Its translation: CASSELPDSTEAFF.

In this sample, this clone is medium-sized. The sample contains more than one DNA sequence encoding this CDR3. The chain recombines TRBV30 with TRBJ2-7, with 13 bases lining up with TRBD2. After removal of 1 base from V and 2 bases from J, the junction contained 8 bases not matched to a gene. Germline CDR1 is GTSNPN and CDR2 is SVGIG (reference sequence). The CDR3 loop spans 17 amino acids. The chain's CDR3 is CAWSGWTSGGRTYEQYF. As DNA, the CDR3 is TGTGCCTGGAGTGGCTGGACTAGCGGGGGCAGAACCTACGAGCAGTACTTC.

This clone was seen a few times. The CDR3 loop is CASSPQGFGTDTQYF. The DNA of the CDR3 is TGTGCCAGCAGTCCCCAGGGTTTCGGCACAGATACGCAGTATTTT. The rearrangement uses TRBV6-5 and TRBJ2-3, with a tentative D call TRBD1 (5 bases). The CDR3 is 15 residues long. CDR1 and CDR2 (germline): MNHEY, SVGAGI. The V and J ends lost 5 bases and 1 base respectively, with 13 bases between them.

The chain uses TRBV6-1 and TRBJ1-1; perhaps TRBD1 as D (5 bases). The CDR3 is 15 amino acids. The germline gives CDR1 MNHNS, CDR2 SASEGT. V was shortened by 5 bases and J by 0 bases, with 13 bases between the two germline ends. CDR3 sequence (DNA): TGTGCCAGCAGTCCCAGGGTCTCTGTGAACACTGAAGCTTTCTTT. Amino acid sequence: CASSPRVSVNTEAFF.

Of note for this clone: Other DNA sequences of this sample code for an identical CDR3. The rearrangement links TRBV29-1 to TRBJ2-3, with 7 positions matching TRBD1. V lost 2 bases and J lost 4; bases outside the gene matches: 6. CDR1 SQVTM and CDR2 ANQGSEA come from the germline V gene. The CDR3 sequence is 14 residues long. The CDR3 region is CSVEQGQGADTQYF. DNA of the CDR3: TGCAGCGTTGAACAAGGTCAGGGGGCAGATACGCAGTATTTT.

This chain links TRBV12-5 with TRBJ2-7; D is possibly TRBD1 (6 bases). CDR1 is LGHNT and CDR2 is FRNRAP in the germline V gene. This CDR3 contains 15 residues. V was pared by 6 bases and J by 0 bases, with 15 bases between. Written as DNA, the CDR3 is TGTGCTAGTGGCATCGGACAGATCAGCTCCTACGAGCAGTACTTC. Translated, it gives CASGIGQISSYEQYF.

This chain links TRBV19 with TRBJ1-5, with unresolved D. Deletions cut 5 bases from V and 6 bases from J, with 8 bases between. Per germline, CDR1 LNHDA and CDR2 SQIVND (reference sequence). The CDR3 contains 12 residues. In nucleotides, the CDR3 is TGTGCCAGTAGTCCACTTGGTCAGCCCCAGCATTTT. Translating gives CASSPLGQPQHF.

The chain has TRBV7-9 and TRBJ2-7; 7 positions agree with TRBD1. This CDR3 contains 14 residues. Germline-derived CDR1 and CDR2 are SEHNR and FQNEAQ (reference sequence). Trimming cost V 1 base and J 3 bases; bases outside gene matches: 3. In DNA form, the CDR3 reads TGTGCCAGCAGCTTAGGAGGGACAGACTACGAGCAGTACTTC. Its translation is CASSLGGTDYEQYF.

The chain couples TRBV5-1 to TRBJ1-2, with D perhaps matching TRBD1 (5 bases). V was cut by 0 bases and J by 2 bases, with 14 bases left in between. Germline CDR1 reads SGHRS; CDR2 reads YFSETQ. The CDR3 covers 16 residues. CDR3 coding DNA: TGCGCCAGCAGCTTGGAAGGTCACGGGGGAAACTATGGCTACACCTTC. Its translation is CASSLEGHGGNYGYTF.

The chain links TRBV7-3 to TRBJ2-4; D unresolved. The V gene's germline CDR1 is SGHTA and CDR2 FQGTGA. V was cut by 5 bases and J by 2 bases, with 7 bases left in between. The length of the CDR3 is 13 residues. CDR3 protein: CASSTGTKNIQYF. The CDR3, as DNA: TGTGCCAGCAGCACTGGTACCAAAAACATTCAGTACTTC.

This clone was counted only a few times. The V gene is TRBV7-2, the J gene TRBJ1-5; 8 nucleotides line up with TRBD1. The germline V gene encodes CDR1 SGHTA and CDR2 FQGNSA. V dropped 8 bases and J dropped 6; count of bases not matched to a gene: 6. CDR3 length: 13 amino acids. The CDR3 nucleotides read TGTGCCAGCGGTCCAGACAGGGGTCAGCCCCAGCATTTT. Translated, it gives CASGPDRGQPQHF.

As concerns this clone: Different DNA sequences within this sample yield the same CDR3. The chain recombines TRBV19 with TRBJ2-3; D possibly corresponds to TRBD2 (5 bases). V was trimmed by 3 bases and J by 0 bases, leaving 10 bases between them. Germline lookup yields CDR1 LNHDA and CDR2 SQIVND (reference sequence). CDR3 length equals 15 residues. The CDR3 region is CASSISGVSTDTQYF. The CDR3 nucleotides read TGTGCCAGTAGTATCTCCGGGGTGAGCACAGATACGCAGTATTTT.